The 13 T cell receptor beta chains in this list originate from one sample, sequenced in a study of blood T cell repertoires in COVID-19. TCRdb's copy holds only in-frame clones and misses some; the assay was immunoSEQ multiplex PCR. The table lists a few hundred thousand clones, around 83% of them singletons. Specimen: peripheral blood. These receptors all come from a woman in her 40s who had recovered from COVID-19.

This clone has just a few counts. V is TRBV12-3 or TRBV12-4 and J is TRBJ1-1; the D gene is possibly TRBD1 (6 bases). The CDR3 has 13 residues. Trimming stripped 7 bases from V and 7 bases from J, with 16 bases between. CDR3 amino acids: CASTPSWGREAFF. In nucleotides, the CDR3 is TGTGCCAGCACCCCGTCATGGGGGCGTGAAGCTTTCTTT.

The CDR3 here is CASSDLTSTDTQYF. The CDR3 DNA reads TGTGCCAGTAGTGATCTGACTAGCACAGATACGCAGTATTTT. V gene TRBV19 combines with J gene TRBJ2-3; D gene unclear. There are 14 residues in the CDR3. Looked up from germline, CDR1 is LNHDA and CDR2 is SQIVND (reference sequence). The V end was cut by 5 bases, the J end by 0 bases, with 9 bases between.

The V call is TRBV28, the J call TRBJ1-5, with 8 bases matching TRBD1. J gave up 5 bases and V 1 base, and 4 bases lay outside the gene matches. Germline loops: CDR1 MDHEN, CDR2 SYDVKM. CDR3 size: 15 residues. CDR3 loop: CASSLSKTGDQPQHF. As DNA, the CDR3 is TGTGCCAGCAGTTTATCGAAGACAGGGGATCAGCCCCAGCATTTT.

A single count supports this clone. The V and J genes are TRBV6-5 and TRBJ1-2; D perhaps matches TRBD1 (6 bases). The germline V gene encodes CDR1 MNHEY and CDR2 SVGAGI. This CDR3 has 15 residues. Trimming shortened V by 5 bases and J by 1 base, and 14 bases separated the two germline ends. This CDR3 reads CASSKNRDLNYGYTF. Written as DNA, the CDR3 is TGTGCCAGCAGTAAAAACAGGGATCTTAACTATGGCTACACCTTC.

This clone has a single count. At the DNA level, this CDR3 is encoded by other sequences in the same sample as well. V is TRBV5-4 and J is TRBJ2-3, with 8 bases fitting TRBD1. The CDR3 consists of 14 residues. Germline V gene data show CDR1 as SGHNT and CDR2 as YYREEE (reference sequence). Losses at the gene ends were 1 base for V and 4 bases for J; bases not matched to a gene: 2. The CDR3, as DNA: TGTGCCAGCAGCTTGCAGGGGGCATCAGATACGCAGTATTTT. Translating it yields CASSLQGASDTQYF. The full variable domain, with the rest looked up from reference TRBV5-4 and TRBJ2-3, is ETGVTQSPTHLIKTRGQQVTLRCSSQSGHNTVSWYQQALGQGPQFIFQYYREEENGRGNFPPRFSGLQFPNYSSELNVNALELDDSALYLCASSLQGASDTQYFGPGTRLTVL.

This chain uses TRBV10-3 with TRBJ1-1; a weak D match, TRBD1 (6 bases). This CDR3 comprises 15 residues. The ends were cut back, 6 bases at V and 0 bases at J, with 14 bases in the middle. Germline V gene sequence: CDR1 ENHRY, CDR2 SYGVKD. The CDR3 DNA sequence: TGTGCCATCAGGGCCCAACAGGGACTGAACACTGAAGCTTTCTTT. Translated, it gives CAIRAQQGLNTEAFF.

V is TRBV14 and J is TRBJ2-5, with TRBD1 as a possible D gene (6 bases). Per germline, CDR1 SGHDN and CDR2 FVKESK. This CDR3 contains 15 residues. Trimming shortened V by 1 base and J by 4 bases, and 13 bases separated the two germline ends. The CDR3 here is CASSQVGARGETQYF. CDR3 nucleotide sequence: TGTGCCAGCAGCCAAGTGGGGGCGCGAGGAGAGACCCAGTACTTC.

V is TRBV10-3 and J is TRBJ1-3; D is perhaps TRBD1 (6 bases). Germline V gene data show CDR1 as ENHRY and CDR2 as SYGVKD. With 7 bases removed from V and 2 bases from J, the gap between germline ends came to 12 bases. The length of the CDR3 is 14 residues. CDR3 nucleotides: TGTGCCATCATAGGCAGGGGCCCTGGAAACACCATATATTTT. Amino acids: CAIIGRGPGNTIYF.

This sequence joins TRBV25-1 and TRBJ2-1; D might be TRBD2 (6 bases). Germline loops: CDR1 MGHDK, CDR2 SYGVNS. Trimming took off 4 bases at V and 2 bases at J, with 6 bases between the two ends. CDR3 length: 13 residues. CDR3 protein: CASSGGAYNEQFF. CDR3 bases: TGTGCCAGCAGTGGGGGGGCCTACAATGAGCAGTTCTTC.

V is TRBV18 and J is TRBJ2-3; D perhaps matches TRBD2 (5 bases). Germline V gene lookup returns CDR1 KGHSH and CDR2 LQKENI. The CDR3 is 17 residues long. The V gene lost 1 base and the J gene lost 6 bases, with 20 bases spanning the gap. The CDR3 sequence is CASSPQPRGEPRDTQYF. In DNA form, the CDR3 reads TGTGCCAGCTCACCACAACCTCGGGGAGAACCCAGGGATACGCAGTATTTT.

The sample holds one count of this clone. The V call is TRBV24-1, the J call TRBJ2-3; 9 bases map to TRBD1. J was trimmed by 4 bases and V by 5 bases; bases with no gene match: 12. The germline CDR1 and CDR2 sequences are KGHDR and SFDVKD. This CDR3 is 17 amino acids long. The CDR3 DNA reads TGTGCCACCAGTGGCCAAATCTCGGGACAGGGACCAGATACGCAGTATTTT. Its translation: CATSGQISGQGPDTQYF.

The J gene is TRBJ2-7, the V gene TRBV5-1; 12 nucleotides align to TRBD2. The trim removed 3 bases at V and 5 bases at J, leaving 12 bases unmatched. The CDR3 runs 17 residues. Germline values: CDR1 SGHRS, CDR2 YFSETQ. The CDR3 DNA follows: TGCGCCAGCAGCTGGGACCCACTAGCGGGGGGAAGCAACGAGCAGTACTTC. It specifies CASSWDPLAGGSNEQYF.

This chain joins TRBV7-9 and TRBJ1-6; D is undetermined. The CDR3 extends over 14 amino acids. Germline V gene lookup returns CDR1 SEHNR and CDR2 FQNEAQ (reference sequence). Trimming removed 5 bases from V and 15 bases from J, with 20 bases in between. In DNA, the CDR3 is TGTGCCAGCAGCCCCTCATCTAAGGAGCCAAACCTCCACTTT. It yields the protein CASSPSSKEPNLHF.